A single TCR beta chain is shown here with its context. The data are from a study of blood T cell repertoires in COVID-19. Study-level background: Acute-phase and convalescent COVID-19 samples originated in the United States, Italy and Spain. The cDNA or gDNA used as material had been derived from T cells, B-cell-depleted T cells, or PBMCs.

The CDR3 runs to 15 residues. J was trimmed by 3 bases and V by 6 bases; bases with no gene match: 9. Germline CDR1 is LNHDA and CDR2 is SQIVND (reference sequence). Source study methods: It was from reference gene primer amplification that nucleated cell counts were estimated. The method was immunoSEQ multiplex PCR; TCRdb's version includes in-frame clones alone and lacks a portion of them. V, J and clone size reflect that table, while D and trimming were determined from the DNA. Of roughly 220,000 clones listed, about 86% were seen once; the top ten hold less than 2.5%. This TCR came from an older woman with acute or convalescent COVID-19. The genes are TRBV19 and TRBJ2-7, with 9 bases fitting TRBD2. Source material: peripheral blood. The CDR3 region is CASSHRSGGNYEQYF. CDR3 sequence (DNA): TGTGCCAGTAGCCACCGTAGCGGGGGAAACTACGAGCAGTACTTC.